A selection of T cell receptor beta chains follows, all from one sample in a study of long-term antiretroviral therapy in people with HIV. Assay: immunoSEQ multiplex PCR; the TCRdb copy retains only in-frame clones and omits some. The sample yields roughly 17,000 clones, around 91% seen once. The sequencing here drew on unsorted PBMCs, taken 3 years after starting antiretroviral therapy. Receptors were obtained from a man in his fifties or sixties with HIV. The CDR3 runs from the conserved cysteine through the conserved F or W.

CDR3 | J | V
CASSEVVVDTEAFF | TRBJ1-1 | TRBV6-1
CASTGWRGQNSNQPQHF | TRBJ1-5 | TRBV19
CAISETGGEVRDTQYF | TRBJ2-3 | TRBV10-3
CASSINGGTEAFF | TRBJ1-1 | TRBV5-1
CASSAGTSGGRGTDTQYF | TRBJ2-3 | TRBV2
CASREGGGSHTDTQYF | TRBJ2-3 | TRBV19
CASSLVEQGFGGELFF | TRBJ2-2 | TRBV7-6
CSAESDREQYF | TRBJ2-7 | TRBV20-1
CASSEGTSGASDTQYF | TRBJ2-3 | TRBV9
CASSVLDRGVGEQYF | TRBJ2-7 | TRBV9